This T cell receptor (beta chain) emerged from a study of T cell changes during pregnancy in multiple sclerosis. Generated by immunoSEQ multiplex PCR, the TCRdb table keeps only in-frame clones and is missing some. Among tens of thousands of clones listed, 85% to 90% were seen once. The CDR3 extends over 13 amino acids. Trimming left V 5 bases short and J 2 bases short, with 8 bases between. The germline V gene encodes CDR1 SGHTA and CDR2 FQGNSA. The chain carries TRBV7-2 and TRBJ2-3; D may be TRBD2 (5 bases). The sequencing used peripheral blood, collected after pregnancy. This clonotype was sampled from a female donor in good health, enrolled as a control in a pregnancy study. Written as DNA, the CDR3 is TGTGCCAGCAGCGGACTTTCCACAGATACGCAGTATTTT. Translated: CASSGLSTDTQYF.